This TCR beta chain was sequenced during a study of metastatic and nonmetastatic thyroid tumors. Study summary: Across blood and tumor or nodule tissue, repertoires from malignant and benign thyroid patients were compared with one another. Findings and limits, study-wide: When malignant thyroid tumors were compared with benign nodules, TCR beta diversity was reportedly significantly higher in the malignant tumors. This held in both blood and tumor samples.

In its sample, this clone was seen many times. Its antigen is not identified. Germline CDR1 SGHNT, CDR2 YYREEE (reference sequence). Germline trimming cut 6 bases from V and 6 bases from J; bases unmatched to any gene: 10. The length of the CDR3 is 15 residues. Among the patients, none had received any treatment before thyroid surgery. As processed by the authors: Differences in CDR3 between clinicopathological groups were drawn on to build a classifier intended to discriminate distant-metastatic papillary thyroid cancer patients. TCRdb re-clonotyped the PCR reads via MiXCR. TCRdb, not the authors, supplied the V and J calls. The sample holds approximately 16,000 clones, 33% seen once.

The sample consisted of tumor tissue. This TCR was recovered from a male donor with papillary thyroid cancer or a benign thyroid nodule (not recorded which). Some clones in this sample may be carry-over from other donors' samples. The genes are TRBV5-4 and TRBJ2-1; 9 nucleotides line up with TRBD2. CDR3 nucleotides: TGTGCCAGCACTTGGTGGGCGGGGGGGGTCAATGAGCAGTTCTTC. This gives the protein CASTWWAGGVNEQFF.